Many counts were recorded for the clone carrying this TCR beta chain. Authors of the study amplified TCR beta CDR3 regions from RNA transcripts. TCR CDR3 underwent first-round RT-PCR with the HTBI primer set. TCRdb processed the multiplex PCR reads anew with MiXCR; each CDR3 protein has one entry. The table shows roughly 630,000 distinct CDR3 sequences, with about a sixth occurring only once. The data derive from a study of T cells in Graves' hyperthyroidism and ophthalmopathy. The germline CDR1 and CDR2 sequences are SGHAT and FQNNGV. The CDR3 consists of 14 residues. V lost 5 bases to trimming and J lost 3 bases, with 12 bases between them.

The genes are TRBV11-2 and TRBJ2-3; a possible D gene is TRBD1 (5 bases). Specimen: blood. This clonotype was sampled from a woman in her twenties or thirties with Graves' hyperthyroidism. The chain's CDR3 is CASSGPTATDTQYF. The CDR3 DNA is TGTGCCAGCAGCGGGCCGACAGCGACAGATACGCAGTATTTT. The full variable domain, in which reference TRBV11-2 and TRBJ2-3 provide the parts outside the CDR3, is EAGVAQSPRYKIIEKRQSVAFWCNPISGHATLYWYQQILGQGPKLLIQFQNNGVVDDSQLPKDRFSAERLKGVDSTLKIQPAKLEDSAVYLCASSGPTATDTQYFGPGTRLTVL.